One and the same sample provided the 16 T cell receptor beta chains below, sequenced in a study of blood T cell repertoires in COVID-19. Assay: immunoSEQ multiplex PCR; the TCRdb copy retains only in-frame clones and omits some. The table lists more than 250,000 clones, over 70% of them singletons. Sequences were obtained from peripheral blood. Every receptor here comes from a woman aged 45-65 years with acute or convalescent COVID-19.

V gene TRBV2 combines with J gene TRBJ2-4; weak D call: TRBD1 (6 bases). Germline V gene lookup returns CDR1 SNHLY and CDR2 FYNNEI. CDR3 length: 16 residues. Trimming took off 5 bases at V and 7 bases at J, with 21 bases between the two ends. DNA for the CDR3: TGTGCCAGCAGTTGGCCCTTCCAGGGGATTTCGAACATTCAGTACTTC. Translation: CASSWPFQGISNIQYF.

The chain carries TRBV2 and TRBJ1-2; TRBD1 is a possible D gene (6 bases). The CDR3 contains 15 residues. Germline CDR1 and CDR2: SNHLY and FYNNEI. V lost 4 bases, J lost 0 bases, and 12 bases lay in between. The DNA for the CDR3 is TGTGCCAGCAGTGGGACAGTAGTTACTAACTATGGCTACACCTTC. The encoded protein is CASSGTVVTNYGYTF.

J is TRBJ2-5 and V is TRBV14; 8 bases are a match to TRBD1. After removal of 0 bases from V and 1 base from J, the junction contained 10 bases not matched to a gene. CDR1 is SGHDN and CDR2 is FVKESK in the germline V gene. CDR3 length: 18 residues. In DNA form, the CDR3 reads TGTGCCAGCAGCCAAGACCCCCGGACAGGGAAGACCCAAGAGACCCAGTACTTC. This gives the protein CASSQDPRTGKTQETQYF.

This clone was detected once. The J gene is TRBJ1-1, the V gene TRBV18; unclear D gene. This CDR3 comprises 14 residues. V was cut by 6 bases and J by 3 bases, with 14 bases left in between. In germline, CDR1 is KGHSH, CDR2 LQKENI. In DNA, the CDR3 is TGTGCCAGCTCCCCCGGGGTAGGTGACACTGAAGCTTTCTTT. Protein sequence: CASSPGVGDTEAFF.

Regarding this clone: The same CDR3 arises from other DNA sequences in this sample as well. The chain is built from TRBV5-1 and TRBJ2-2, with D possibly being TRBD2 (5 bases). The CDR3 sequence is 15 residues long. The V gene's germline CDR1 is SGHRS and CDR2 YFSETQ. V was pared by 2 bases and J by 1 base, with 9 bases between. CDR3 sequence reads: CASSLGGLNTGELFF. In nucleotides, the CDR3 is TGCGCCAGCAGCTTAGGCGGGCTGAACACCGGGGAGCTGTTTTTT. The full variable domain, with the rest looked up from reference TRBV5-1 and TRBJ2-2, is KAGVTQTPRYLIKTRGQQVTLSCSPISGHRSVSWYQQTPGQGLQFLFEYFSETQRNKGNFPGRFSGRQFSNSRSEMNVSTLELGDSALYLCASSLGGLNTGELFFGEGSRLTVL.

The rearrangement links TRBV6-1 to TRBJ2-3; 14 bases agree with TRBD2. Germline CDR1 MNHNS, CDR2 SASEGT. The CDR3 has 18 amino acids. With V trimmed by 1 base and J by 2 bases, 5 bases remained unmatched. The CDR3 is CASSEDRTSGGYTDTQYF. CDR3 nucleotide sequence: TGTGCCAGCAGTGAAGATAGGACTAGCGGGGGGTACACAGATACGCAGTATTTT.

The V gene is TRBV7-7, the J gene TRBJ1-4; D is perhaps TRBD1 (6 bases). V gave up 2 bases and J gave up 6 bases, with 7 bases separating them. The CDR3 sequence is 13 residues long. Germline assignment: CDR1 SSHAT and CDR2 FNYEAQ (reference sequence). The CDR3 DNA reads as TGTGCCAGCAGCTTAAACAGGGATGAAAAACTGTTTTTT. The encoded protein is CASSLNRDEKLFF. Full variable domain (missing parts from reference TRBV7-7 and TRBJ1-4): GAGVSQSPRYKVTKRGQDVTLRCDPISSHATLYWYQQALGQGPEFLTYFNYEAQPDKSGLPSDRFSAERPEGSISTLTIQRTEQRDSAMYRCASSLNRDEKLFFGSGTQLSVL.

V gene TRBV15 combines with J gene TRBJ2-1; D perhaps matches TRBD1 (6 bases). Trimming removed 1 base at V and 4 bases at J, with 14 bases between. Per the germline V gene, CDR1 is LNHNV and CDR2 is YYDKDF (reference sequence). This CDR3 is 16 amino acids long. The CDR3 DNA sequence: TGTGCCACCAGCAGAGGCGCAGGGGTACTTTACAATGAGCAGTTCTTC. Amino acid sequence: CATSRGAGVLYNEQFF.

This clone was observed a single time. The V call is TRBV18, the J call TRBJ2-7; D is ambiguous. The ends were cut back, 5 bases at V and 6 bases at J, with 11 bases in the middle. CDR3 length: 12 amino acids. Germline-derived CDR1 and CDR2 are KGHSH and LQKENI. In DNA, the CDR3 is TGTGCCAGCTCATTCCTAACGGGCGAGCAGTACTTC. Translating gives CASSFLTGEQYF.

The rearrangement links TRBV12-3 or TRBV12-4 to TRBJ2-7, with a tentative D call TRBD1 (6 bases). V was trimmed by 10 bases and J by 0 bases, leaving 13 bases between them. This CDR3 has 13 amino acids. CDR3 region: CAIGTLSSYEQYF. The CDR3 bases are TGTGCCATCGGGACACTGAGCTCCTACGAGCAGTACTTC.

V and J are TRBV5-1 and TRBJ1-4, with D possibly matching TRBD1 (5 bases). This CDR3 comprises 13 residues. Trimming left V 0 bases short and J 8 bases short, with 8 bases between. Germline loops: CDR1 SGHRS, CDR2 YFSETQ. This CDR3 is CASSLANREKLFF. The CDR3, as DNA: TGCGCCAGCAGCTTGGCCAACAGGGAAAAACTGTTTTTT.

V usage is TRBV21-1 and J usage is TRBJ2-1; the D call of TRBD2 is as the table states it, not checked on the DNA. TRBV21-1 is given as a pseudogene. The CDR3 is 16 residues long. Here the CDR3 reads CASSKEVYTSGNEQFF. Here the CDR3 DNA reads TGTGCCAGCAGCAAAGAGGTCTACACCTCGGGGAATGAGCAGTTCTTC.

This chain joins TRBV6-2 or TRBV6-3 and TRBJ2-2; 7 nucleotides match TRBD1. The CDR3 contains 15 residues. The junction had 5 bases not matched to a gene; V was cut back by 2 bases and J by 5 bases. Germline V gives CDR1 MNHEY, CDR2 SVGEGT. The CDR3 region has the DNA TGTGCCAGCAGTTACGCAGGGGGTGGTACCGGGGAGCTGTTTTTT. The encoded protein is CASSYAGGGTGELFF.

CDR3 DNA: TGTGCCAGCAGTTACGGTGGGAGGGCGTCCGAGCAGTACTTC. Protein product: CASSYGGRASEQYF. The J gene is TRBJ2-7, the V gene TRBV6-2 or TRBV6-3, with TRBD2 matching over 7 bases. Germline assignment: CDR1 MNHEY and CDR2 SVGEGT. The CDR3 contains 14 residues. The trim removed 2 bases at V and 6 bases at J, leaving 7 bases unmatched.

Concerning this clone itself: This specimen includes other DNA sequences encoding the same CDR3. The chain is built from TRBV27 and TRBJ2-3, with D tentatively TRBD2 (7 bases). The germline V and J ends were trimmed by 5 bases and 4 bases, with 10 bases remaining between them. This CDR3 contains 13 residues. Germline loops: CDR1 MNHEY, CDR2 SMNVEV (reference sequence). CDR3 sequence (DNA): TGTGCCAGCAGTGGGAGGGGGTCAGATACGCAGTATTTT. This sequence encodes CASSGRGSDTQYF.

Here the CDR3 reads CASSVGPGGFYEQYF. As DNA, the CDR3 is TGTGCCAGCAGCGTAGGGCCGGGGGGGTTCTACGAGCAGTACTTC. This rearrangement joins TRBV9 to TRBJ2-7, with 8 bases lining up with TRBD2. The trim removed 0 bases at V and 3 bases at J, leaving 5 bases unmatched. CDR1 SGDLS and CDR2 YYNGEE come from the germline V gene. The CDR3 runs 15 residues.